The next 25 T cell receptor beta chains were all read from a single sample in a study of T cell repertoires in cytomegalovirus infection. A single record per CDR3 protein comes from TCRdb applying MiXCR to the reads. The table includes approximately 110,000 distinct CDR3 sequences, 25% to 35% detected once. Their specific antigens are unknown. Sample: CD8+ T cells from cultured PBMCs, taken from culture after CMV antigen stimulation. These receptors all come from a human donor in good health (CMV status not recorded). Some clones in this sample may be carry-over from other donors' samples.

This rearrangement joins TRBV7-9 to TRBJ2-7, with a weak D call TRBD1 (5 bases). V lost 1 base to trimming and J lost 3 bases, with 10 bases between them. Germline loops: CDR1 SEHNR, CDR2 FQNEAQ (reference sequence). The CDR3 runs 14 residues. Here the CDR3 DNA reads TGTGCCAGCAGCTTAGAGAGCAGGGTCTACGAGCAGTACTTC. As protein: CASSLESRVYEQYF.

The gene calls are TRBV5-1 and TRBJ2-5; D is possibly TRBD2 (7 bases). The V gene's germline CDR1 is SGHRS and CDR2 YFSETQ. The CDR3 totals 15 residues. The germline V and J ends were trimmed by 9 bases and 2 bases, with 20 bases remaining between them. The CDR3 loop reads CATEKSGTQQETQYF. The CDR3 nucleotides are TGCGCCACCGAGAAGAGCGGGACACAACAAGAGACCCAGTACTTC.

This clonotype was recorded at least ten times. The genes are TRBV27 and TRBJ1-4; TRBD1 aligns across 8 bases. V was clipped by 2 bases and J by 6 bases; unmatched bases: 8. The CDR3 covers 16 residues. Germline V gene lookup returns CDR1 MNHEY and CDR2 SMNVEV (reference sequence). CDR3 nucleotide sequence: TGTGCCAGCAGTTTACATCAGGGGGCGAATCATGAAAAACTGTTTTTT. Protein sequence: CASSLHQGANHEKLFF.

This clonotype was observed at least ten times. This sequence joins TRBV9 and TRBJ2-2, with 7 positions matching TRBD2. Germline lookup yields CDR1 SGDLS and CDR2 YYNGEE. The CDR3 contains 16 residues. With V trimmed by 4 bases and J by 4 bases, 10 bases remained unmatched. CDR3 in DNA: TGTGCCAGCAGCCCTGGGAGGGCGTCGGGCACCGGGGAGCTGTTTTTT. It encodes CASSPGRASGTGELFF. The full variable domain, rest sourced from reference TRBV9 and TRBJ2-2, is DSGVTQTPKHLITATGQRVTLRCSPRSGDLSVYWYQQSLDQGLQFLIQYYNGEERAKGNILERFSAQQFPDLHSELNLSSLELGDSALYFCASSPGRASGTGELFFGEGSRLTVL.

This clonotype was counted a few times. This chain uses TRBV7-8 with TRBJ2-1; TRBD1 matches at 7 bases. The CDR3 extends over 17 amino acids. Germline V CDR1 and CDR2: SGHVS, FQNEAQ. V trimming: 2 bases; J trimming: 0 bases; junction bases outside the gene matches: 7. The CDR3 protein is CASSLLPTGNSYNEQFF. Here the CDR3 DNA reads TGTGCCAGCAGCTTACTCCCGACAGGGAACTCCTACAATGAGCAGTTCTTC.

This clonotype was recorded a few times. The chain joins TRBV28 to TRBJ2-7, with 10 bases aligning to TRBD1. V was clipped by 9 bases and J by 5 bases; unmatched bases: 13. The CDR3 loop spans 15 amino acids. Germline CDR1 and CDR2: MDHEN and SYDVKM. CDR3 DNA sequence: TGTGCCAGTAGACGAGAACCGGGACAGGGGCACGAGCAGTACTTC. It encodes CASRREPGQGHEQYF.

CDR3: CASSLAVYQETQYF. Written as DNA, the CDR3 is TGCGCCAGCAGCTTGGCAGTGTACCAAGAGACCCAGTACTTC. J is TRBJ2-5 and V is TRBV5-1; D is undetermined. The CDR3 length is 14 residues. The V and J ends lost 0 bases and 0 bases respectively, with 6 bases between them. Germline CDR1 is SGHRS and CDR2 is YFSETQ.

Of note for this clonotype: The junction shows a germline mismatch at one end, possibly a read error. The J gene is TRBJ1-5, the V gene TRBV4-1; D is perhaps TRBD1 (6 bases). CDR1 is MGHRA and CDR2 is YSYEKL in the germline V gene. This CDR3 spans 13 amino acids. CDR3 in DNA: TGCGCCAGCAGCCAAGCAGGGGATCAGTCCCAGCATTTT. Encoded protein: CASSQAGDQSQHF.

V usage is TRBV4-1 and J usage is TRBJ2-7; perhaps TRBD1 as D (6 bases). The CDR3 runs to 14 residues. V was pared by 4 bases and J by 2 bases, with 12 bases between. The germline V gene has CDR1 MGHRA and CDR2 YSYEKL. CDR3 nucleotides: TGCGCCAGCAGCCCTCAGACAGGAGCCTACGAGCAGTACTTC. Translation: CASSPQTGAYEQYF.

This chain links TRBV6-6 with TRBJ2-1; D is uncertain. The CDR3 spans 13 residues. Trimming stripped 3 bases from V and 6 bases from J, with 9 bases between. Per the germline V gene, CDR1 is MNHNY and CDR2 is SVGAGI (reference sequence). The CDR3 sequence: CASSYGGINEQFF. The CDR3 DNA follows: TGTGCCAGCAGTTATGGCGGTATCAATGAGCAGTTCTTC.

CDR3 in amino acids: CASSAGDSRVVYNEQFF. The CDR3, as DNA: TGTGCCAGTAGTGCTGGGGACTCCCGTGTTGTTTACAATGAGCAGTTCTTC. The chain couples TRBV19 to TRBJ2-1, with D maybe TRBD2 (6 bases). The CDR3 covers 17 residues. V was shortened by 5 bases and J by 4 bases, with 21 bases between the two germline ends. The V gene's germline CDR1 is LNHDA and CDR2 SQIVND (reference sequence).

The table lists this clonotype with a few counts. The chain carries TRBV11-2 and TRBJ2-3; D remains unclear. The V and J ends lost 3 bases and 2 bases respectively, with 3 bases between them. CDR3 length: 12 residues. Germline CDR1 is SGHAT and CDR2 is FQNNGV. The CDR3 loop is CASSFHTDTQYF. CDR3 bases: TGTGCCAGCAGCTTCCACACAGATACGCAGTATTTT.

The chain recombines TRBV5-8 with TRBJ2-5; 13 bases are shared with TRBD2. The germline V gene has CDR1 SGHTS and CDR2 YDEGEE. This CDR3 region has 15 residues. Trimming took 1 base from V and 4 from J; bases not matched to a gene: 1. The CDR3 DNA follows: TGTGCCAGCAGCTTGTGGACTAGCGGGGGAGAGACCCAGTACTTC. Translating gives CASSLWTSGGETQYF.

The J gene is TRBJ2-5, the V gene TRBV20-1, with 8 positions matching TRBD2. CDR1 and CDR2 from the germline V gene are DFQATT and SNEGSKA (reference sequence). The trim removed 0 bases at V and 5 bases at J, leaving 20 bases unmatched. The CDR3 spans 19 residues. This CDR3 is CSARDRISWSSGALETQYF. The CDR3, as DNA: TGCAGTGCTAGAGATAGAATATCTTGGAGTAGCGGGGCCTTGGAGACCCAGTACTTC.

V is TRBV27 and J is TRBJ1-6; D gene uncertain. The CDR3 has 17 amino acids. Trimming took 2 bases from V and 3 from J, leaving 14 bases between them. Germline values: CDR1 MNHEY, CDR2 SMNVEV (reference sequence). CDR3 protein: CASSLDHASNYNSPLHF. The DNA for the CDR3 is TGTGCCAGCAGTTTAGACCATGCCAGTAACTATAATTCACCCCTCCACTTT.

The V call is TRBV12-3 or TRBV12-4, the J call TRBJ1-1; D not resolved. This CDR3 spans 12 amino acids. The V gene lost 3 bases and the J gene lost 1 base, with 3 bases spanning the gap. The CDR3 protein is CASSFENTEAFF. The CDR3, as DNA: TGTGCCAGCAGTTTTGAGAACACTGAAGCTTTCTTT.

The chain employs TRBV19 and TRBJ2-1; weak D call: TRBD2 (7 bases). CDR1 and CDR2 from the germline V gene are LNHDA and SQIVND (reference sequence). V lost 6 bases to trimming and J lost 0 bases, with 12 bases between them. There are 15 residues in the CDR3. CDR3 amino acids: CASSKGGGSYNEQFF. The CDR3 DNA sequence: TGTGCCAGTAGCAAGGGGGGGGGCTCCTACAATGAGCAGTTCTTC. Full variable domain (missing parts from reference TRBV19 and TRBJ2-1): DGGITQSPKYLFRKEGQNVTLSCEQNLNHDAMYWYRQDPGQGLRLIYYSQIVNDFQKGDIAEGYSVSREKKESFPLTVTSAQKNPTAFYLCASSKGGGSYNEQFFGPGTRLTVL.

The table lists this clonotype with a few counts. The chain joins TRBV6-1 to TRBJ1-1, with a weak D call TRBD1 (5 bases). CDR1 MNHNS and CDR2 SASEGT come from the germline V gene. This CDR3 is built from 12 residues. The CDR3 nucleotides are TGTGCTTCGACAGAGCCGAACACTGAAGCTTTCTTT. It specifies CASTEPNTEAFF.

The chain recombines TRBV2 with TRBJ1-5, with D possibly TRBD1 on 6 matching bases. V was trimmed by 2 bases and J by 0 bases, leaving 8 bases between them. This CDR3 spans 15 amino acids. Germline loops: CDR1 SNHLY, CDR2 FYNNEI. In DNA, the CDR3 is TGTGCCAGCAGTGAACAGGGGTATAGCAATCAGCCCCAGCATTTT. Protein: CASSEQGYSNQPQHF.

This clonotype was recorded at least ten times. The chain links TRBV28 to TRBJ2-7, with D perhaps TRBD1 (6 bases). The CDR3 is made up of 15 amino acids. Germline V gene sequence: CDR1 MDHEN, CDR2 SYDVKM. The germline V and J ends were trimmed by 5 bases and 3 bases, with 17 bases remaining between them. CDR3 in amino acids: CASSRSRDTFYEQYF. CDR3 bases: TGTGCCAGCAGTCGGAGTAGGGACACCTTCTACGAGCAGTACTTC.

This chain joins TRBV28 and TRBJ2-5, with no clear D. V gave up 2 bases and J gave up 5 bases, with 9 bases separating them. Germline-derived CDR1 and CDR2 are MDHEN and SYDVKM. This CDR3 comprises 13 residues. The CDR3 spells CASSLPVVETQYF. The DNA for the CDR3 is TGTGCCAGCAGTTTACCCGTAGTGGAGACCCAGTACTTC.

J is TRBJ2-1 and V is TRBV2; 8 bases fit TRBD2. J was trimmed by 2 bases and V by 2 bases; bases with no gene match: 5. CDR1 SNHLY and CDR2 FYNNEI come from the germline V gene. The CDR3 has 16 residues. For the CDR3, the DNA is TGTGCCAGCAGTGAATGGGGTAGCGGGGCCTACAATGAGCAGTTCTTC. This codes for CASSEWGSGAYNEQFF.

This clonotype has a handful of counts. The J gene is TRBJ2-1, the V gene TRBV11-2; D is unclear. Trimming removed 3 bases at V and 5 bases at J, with 26 bases between. The CDR3 spans 19 residues. Germline values: CDR1 SGHAT, CDR2 FQNNGV. The CDR3 protein is CASSLIPRSADHRDNEQFF. The CDR3 coding sequence is TGTGCCAGCAGCTTGATTCCTAGGAGTGCCGACCACCGGGACAATGAGCAGTTCTTC.

This clonotype has at least ten counts. The V gene is TRBV7-6, the J gene TRBJ1-2; D unclear. Germline CDR1 SGHVS, CDR2 FNYEAQ. Trimming took 3 bases from V and 4 from J, leaving 15 bases between them. There are 15 residues in the CDR3. The CDR3 region is CASSLAVAGIYGYTF. CDR3 DNA sequence: TGTGCCAGCAGCTTGGCAGTGGCGGGTATCTATGGCTACACCTTC.

In this sample, this clonotype turned up a few times. The rearrangement joins TRBV7-6 to TRBJ1-6; D gene unclear. Per the germline V gene, CDR1 is SGHVS and CDR2 is FNYEAQ. V lost 2 bases and J 13 bases, leaving 9 bases between the germline ends. The CDR3 has 12 residues. Here the CDR3 reads CASSLLAGPLHF. The CDR3 nucleotides are TGTGCCAGCAGCTTACTCGCCGGGCCCCTCCACTTT.